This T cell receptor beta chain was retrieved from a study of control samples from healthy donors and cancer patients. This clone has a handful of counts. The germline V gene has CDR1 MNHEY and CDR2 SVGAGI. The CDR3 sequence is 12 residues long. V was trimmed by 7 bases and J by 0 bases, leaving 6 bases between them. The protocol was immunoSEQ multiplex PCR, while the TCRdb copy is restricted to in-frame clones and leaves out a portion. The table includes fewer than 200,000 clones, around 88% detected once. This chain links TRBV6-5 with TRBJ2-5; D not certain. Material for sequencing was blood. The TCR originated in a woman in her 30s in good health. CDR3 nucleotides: TGTGCCAGCATAACAGACCAAGAGACCCAGTACTTC. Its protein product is CASITDQETQYF.